The T cell receptor (beta chain) under discussion was sequenced for a study of blood T cell repertoires in COVID-19. Libraries were prepared by immunoSEQ multiplex PCR; TCRdb keeps only in-frame clonotypes and omits some of them. The profile shows about 180,000 clones, about nine tenths of them singletons. Sequenced sample: PBMCs or T cells enriched from blood (not recorded which). The clonotype comes from a woman younger than 35 who had recovered from COVID-19.

CDR3 region: CSVLTGGNTEAFF. CDR3 in DNA: TGCAGCGTGCTGACAGGGGGTAACACTGAAGCTTTCTTT. The rearrangement uses TRBV29-1 and TRBJ1-1; 9 nucleotides align to TRBD1. Per germline, CDR1 SQVTM and CDR2 ANQGSEA. CDR3 length: 13 amino acids. Trimming cost V 6 bases and J 2 bases; bases outside gene matches: 4.